The rows below give T cell receptor beta chains drawn from one sample of a study of cytomegalovirus exposure and HLA in healthy donors. Libraries were prepared by immunoSEQ multiplex PCR; TCRdb keeps only in-frame clonotypes and omits some of them. The table records about 120,000 clones, about 76% of them present only once. Sequences were obtained from PBMCs. The receptors were gathered from a woman in her forties in good health and CMV-seropositive. Each CDR3 is given with its conserved first and last residue.

TRBV7-8 | CASSHEGVGTGNTIYF
TRBV2 | CASSERREGGEKLFF
TRBV19 | CASSINQGLGYGYTF
TRBV5-5 | CASSRDVANYGYTF
TRBV4-1 | CASSHSGVLKNIQYF
TRBV10-1 | CASSESATLTDTQYF
TRBV19 | CASSVMTGPGNSPLHF
TRBV19 | CASSIDFGTGGDYSSYYGYTF
TRBV10-3 | CAISDRTGADTQYF
TRBV5-6 | CASSRKAGSRGNQPQHF
TRBV21-1 | CASSKGQGFGAEAFF
TRBV6-1 | CASRHRGSNQPQHF
TRBV4-1 | CASSLHRTANSGANVLTF
TRBV30 | CAWSNSPGDSNQPQHF
TRBV10-1 | CASSTPGSGGEAFF
TRBV10-1 | CASSPAGGLFIEQFF
TRBV29-1 | CSVGKDRYTEAFF